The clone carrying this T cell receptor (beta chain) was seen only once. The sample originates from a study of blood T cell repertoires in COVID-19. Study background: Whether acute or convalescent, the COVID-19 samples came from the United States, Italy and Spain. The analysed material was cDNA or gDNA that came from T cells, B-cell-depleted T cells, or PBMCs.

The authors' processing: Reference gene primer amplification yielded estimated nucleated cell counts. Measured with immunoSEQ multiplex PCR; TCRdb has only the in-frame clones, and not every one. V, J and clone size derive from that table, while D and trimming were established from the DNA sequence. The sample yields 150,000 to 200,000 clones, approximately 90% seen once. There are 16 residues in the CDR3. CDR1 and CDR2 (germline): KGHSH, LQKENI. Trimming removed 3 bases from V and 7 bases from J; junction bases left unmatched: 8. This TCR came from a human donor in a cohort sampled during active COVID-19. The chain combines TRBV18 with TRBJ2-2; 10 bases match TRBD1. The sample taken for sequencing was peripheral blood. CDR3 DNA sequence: TGTGCCAGCTCACCGGGGACAGGGGTCTTCGGCGGGGAGCTGTTTTTT. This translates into CASSPGTGVFGGELFF.